The 30 T cell receptor beta chains below come from one sample, sequenced in a study of Graves' ophthalmopathy and Graves' hyperthyroidism. Amplified material comprised TCR beta CDR3 regions derived from RNA transcripts. Second-round multiplex PCR came after a first-round RT-PCR that employed HTBI primers. TCRdb fed the multiplex PCR reads into MiXCR, producing one record per CDR3 protein. Of about 210,000 distinct CDR3 sequences listed, roughly 29% are singletons. Sequenced input: peripheral blood. The receptors were sampled from a man aged 45-65 years with Graves' ophthalmopathy.

This clonotype was found many times. The chain links TRBV7-6 to TRBJ1-3; D unclear. This CDR3 is built from 15 residues. Deletions cut 4 bases from V and 2 bases from J, with 12 bases between. Germline values: CDR1 SGHVS, CDR2 FNYEAQ. CDR3 sequence (DNA): TGTGCCAGCAGCTCCCTTGGCGGGGCTGGAAACACCATATATTTT. Residues: CASSSLGGAGNTIYF.

In its sample, this clonotype was seen many times. The V call is TRBV6-5, the J call TRBJ2-7, with 11 bases lining up with TRBD2. The CDR3 totals 18 residues. Germline CDR1 and CDR2: MNHEY and SVGAGI. V trimming: 0 bases; J trimming: 2 bases; junction bases outside the gene matches: 9. The CDR3 loop is CASSYSIGLAGGAYEQYF. CDR3 sequence (DNA): TGTGCCAGCAGTTACTCGATAGGTCTAGCGGGAGGAGCCTACGAGCAGTACTTC.

This clonotype was counted at least ten times. The V call is TRBV30, the J call TRBJ1-6; D unclear. The length of the CDR3 is 16 residues. Trimming stripped 2 bases from V and 8 bases from J, with 19 bases between. CDR1 and CDR2 (germline): GTSNPN, SVGIG (reference sequence). This chain's CDR3 is CAWSLGSDNVDSPLHF. Written as DNA, the CDR3 is TGTGCCTGGAGTCTAGGCAGCGACAATGTGGATTCACCCCTCCACTTT.

As DNA, the CDR3 is TGTGCCAGCAGTTTATGGAGTGGCTCCTACGAGCAGTACTTC. Its translation is CASSLWSGSYEQYF. The V and J genes are TRBV28 and TRBJ2-7; D gene uncertain. Trimming removed 0 bases from V and 0 bases from J, with 6 bases in between. The CDR3 contains 14 residues. Germline V lookup: CDR1 MDHEN, CDR2 SYDVKM.

The sample holds many counts of this clonotype. The chain carries TRBV27 and TRBJ1-3; D not certain. Germline CDR1 and CDR2: MNHEY and SMNVEV (reference sequence). The germline V and J ends were trimmed by 2 bases and 3 bases, with 5 bases remaining between them. The CDR3 has 13 amino acids. The DNA for the CDR3 is TGTGCCAGCAGTTTAACCCGTGGAAACACCATATATTTT. Amino acid sequence: CASSLTRGNTIYF.

This clonotype was counted at least ten times. V is TRBV20-1 and J is TRBJ2-7; TRBD2 matches at 13 bases. Germline CDR1 DFQATT, CDR2 SNEGSKA (reference sequence). This CDR3 contains 14 residues. J was trimmed by 2 bases and V by 5 bases; bases with no gene match: 3. CDR3 sequence reads: CSAVTSGRAYEQYF. CDR3 sequence (DNA): TGCAGTGCTGTAACTAGCGGGAGGGCCTACGAGCAGTACTTC.

This clonotype was seen ten or more times. V is TRBV28 and J is TRBJ1-6; no definite D call. CDR1 and CDR2 (germline): MDHEN, SYDVKM. The CDR3 has 15 residues. Trimming pared 5 bases from V and 0 bases from J, leaving 8 bases between. Here the CDR3 DNA reads TGTGCCAGCAGTCACGGGAGCTCCTATAATTCACCCCTCCACTTT. This gives the protein CASSHGSSYNSPLHF.

The chain links TRBV6-1 to TRBJ1-6; a weak D match, TRBD1 (5 bases). The CDR3 contains 14 residues. The V end lost 7 bases, the J end lost 4 bases, and 11 bases lay between the germline ends. Germline CDR1 reads MNHNS; CDR2 reads SASEGT. CDR3 residues: CASTRTTYNSPLHF. For the CDR3, the DNA is TGTGCCAGCACCCGGACAACTTATAATTCACCCCTCCACTTT.

This chain joins TRBV11-2 and TRBJ2-7; TRBD1 aligns across 7 bases. This CDR3 region has 13 residues. CDR1 is SGHAT and CDR2 is FQNNGV in the germline V gene. The junction had 5 bases not matched to a gene; V was cut back by 5 bases and J by 4 bases. CDR3 sequence: CASSGGQQYEQYF. For the CDR3, the DNA is TGTGCCAGCAGCGGGGGACAGCAGTACGAGCAGTACTTC.

This clonotype was recorded at least ten times. CDR3 region: CSARDPADEQYF. CDR3 sequence (DNA): TGCAGCGCCCGGGACCCTGCAGATGAGCAGTACTTC. The chain links TRBV29-1 to TRBJ2-7, with D perhaps matching TRBD1 or TRBD2 (5 bases each). V shed 7 bases and J shed 7 bases, with 17 bases lying between them. Germline V gene sequence: CDR1 SQVTM, CDR2 ANQGSEA. This CDR3 is 12 amino acids long.

This clonotype was observed a few times. The gene calls are TRBV28 and TRBJ2-2; a possible D gene is TRBD1 (6 bases). The CDR3 sequence is 13 residues long. V gave up 7 bases and J gave up 5 bases, with 11 bases separating them. Germline V CDR1 and CDR2: MDHEN, SYDVKM. CDR3 in amino acids: CASNSQGTGELFF. Written as DNA, the CDR3 is TGTGCCAGCAATTCCCAGGGGACCGGGGAGCTGTTTTTT.

This clonotype was seen repeatedly, ten times or more. The chain is built from TRBV9 and TRBJ1-3, with D tentatively TRBD1 (5 bases). With 5 bases removed from V and 6 bases from J, the gap between germline ends came to 15 bases. CDR1 SGDLS and CDR2 YYNGEE come from the germline V gene. The CDR3 has 14 amino acids. The CDR3 region has the DNA TGTGCCAGCAGTACCGGGGGGGGGACAAACACCATATATTTT. It specifies CASSTGGGTNTIYF.

The sample holds many counts of this clonotype. The J gene is TRBJ1-2, the V gene TRBV6-6, with TRBD1 matching 7 bases. The V gene's germline CDR1 is MNHNY and CDR2 SVGAGI (reference sequence). V lost 3 bases and J lost 5; bases outside the gene matches: 9. This CDR3 is built from 15 residues. The CDR3 region is CASSYSAGTDYGYTF. In nucleotides, the CDR3 is TGTGCCAGCAGTTATTCCGCCGGGACAGATTATGGCTACACCTTC.

This clonotype was recorded many times. J is TRBJ2-7 and V is TRBV7-2; the match to TRBD1 covers 7 bases. Looked up from germline, CDR1 is SGHTA and CDR2 is FQGNSA. Trimming cost V 5 bases and J 7 bases; bases outside gene matches: 17. There are 16 residues in the CDR3. CDR3 sequence reads: CASSPSGARGLGEQYF. DNA for the CDR3: TGTGCCAGCAGCCCTAGTGGCGCAAGGGGGCTGGGGGAGCAGTACTTC.

In its sample, this clonotype was seen many times. Given a much more abundant clone one base away, this may be a read error. This rearrangement joins TRBV11-2 to TRBJ1-5; D possibly corresponds to TRBD1 (6 bases). The V gene lost 0 bases and the J gene lost 6 bases, with 6 bases spanning the gap. From germline, CDR1 is SGHAT and CDR2 FQNNGV. The CDR3 contains 13 residues. CDR3 in amino acids: CASSLDRGQPQHF. Written as DNA, the CDR3 is TGTGCCAGCAGCTTAGACAGGGGTCAGCCCCAGCATTTT.

The chain combines TRBV12-3 or TRBV12-4 with TRBJ2-2; TRBD1 aligns across 7 bases. V lost 7 bases to trimming and J lost 7 bases; unmatched junction nucleotides: 6. The CDR3 is 13 amino acids. The CDR3 sequence is CASNRQGGGELFF. CDR3 DNA sequence: TGTGCCAGCAACCGACAGGGTGGCGGGGAGCTGTTTTTT.

At least ten counts were recorded for this clonotype. This rearrangement joins TRBV4-1 to TRBJ2-5; D gene unclear. V lost 2 bases to trimming and J lost 4 bases, with 8 bases between them. CDR1 and CDR2 (germline): MGHRA, YSYEKL. The CDR3 covers 13 residues. CDR3 protein: CASSQLLGETQYF. CDR3 sequence (DNA): TGCGCCAGCAGCCAACTCCTGGGAGAGACCCAGTACTTC.

This clonotype was observed at least ten times. This rearrangement joins TRBV7-9 to TRBJ1-5; possibly TRBD1 for D (6 bases). The CDR3 spans 17 residues. Germline CDR1 SEHNR, CDR2 FQNEAQ (reference sequence). Trimming removed 1 base at V and 0 bases at J, with 13 bases between. Here the CDR3 DNA reads TGTGCCAGCAGCTTAGGCGTTGACAGGACTAGCAATCAGCCCCAGCATTTT. Translating it yields CASSLGVDRTSNQPQHF.

This clonotype came up many times. The chain recombines TRBV24-1 with TRBJ1-1; D perhaps matches TRBD1 (6 bases). CDR3 length: 13 residues. V was cut by 7 bases and J by 1 base, with 9 bases left in between. Germline V gives CDR1 KGHDR, CDR2 SFDVKD. This chain's CDR3 is CATSAQGNTEAFF. In DNA, the CDR3 is TGTGCCACCAGCGCACAGGGGAACACTGAAGCTTTCTTT.

The chain carries TRBV20-1 and TRBJ1-1; TRBD1 aligns across 8 bases. CDR1 DFQATT and CDR2 SNEGSKA come from the germline V gene (reference sequence). J gave up 3 bases and V 7 bases, and 10 bases lay outside the gene matches. The CDR3 loop spans 14 amino acids. CDR3 amino acids: CSVANQQGDTEAFF. The CDR3 region has the DNA TGCAGTGTTGCTAATCAACAGGGGGACACTGAAGCTTTCTTT.

This clonotype has ten or more counts. The rearrangement joins TRBV28 to TRBJ1-5; D is ambiguous. Germline V gene lookup returns CDR1 MDHEN and CDR2 SYDVKM. V gave up 6 bases and J gave up 2 bases, with 20 bases separating them. The CDR3 totals 17 residues. Here the CDR3 DNA reads TGTGCCAGCAGCTCTTTTGAGGGAACCAGTGGCAATCAGCCCCAGCATTTT. Its translation is CASSSFEGTSGNQPQHF.

This clonotype was counted at least ten times. The V call is TRBV20-1, the J call TRBJ2-7; D possibly corresponds to TRBD2 (5 bases). Trimming shortened V by 0 bases and J by 3 bases, and 12 bases separated the two germline ends. There are 14 residues in the CDR3. Per the germline V gene, CDR1 is DFQATT and CDR2 is SNEGSKA (reference sequence). CDR3 bases: TGCAGTGCTAGAGATCGGACTGGGAACTACGAGCAGTACTTC. Protein: CSARDRTGNYEQYF.

This clonotype appeared many times. The V gene is TRBV28, the J gene TRBJ2-5; D might be TRBD2 (5 bases). V gave up 6 bases and J gave up 0 bases, with 20 bases separating them. Germline-derived CDR1 and CDR2 are MDHEN and SYDVKM. This CDR3 comprises 17 residues. CDR3 sequence reads: CASSTSGTLKYQETQYF. The CDR3 nucleotides are TGTGCCAGCAGCACCAGCGGTACCCTAAAGTACCAAGAGACCCAGTACTTC.

This clonotype was counted many times. The chain has TRBV7-9 and TRBJ1-2; weak D call: TRBD1 (5 bases). The CDR3 consists of 12 residues. V was shortened by 5 bases and J by 5 bases, with 9 bases between the two germline ends. The germline V gene encodes CDR1 SEHNR and CDR2 FQNEAQ (reference sequence). CDR3 residues: CASSKEGYGYTF. CDR3 sequence (DNA): TGTGCCAGCAGCAAAGAGGGGTATGGCTACACCTTC.

The chain recombines TRBV19 with TRBJ1-1, with D uncertain. Looked up from germline, CDR1 is LNHDA and CDR2 is SQIVND (reference sequence). CDR3 length: 13 amino acids. Deletions cut 3 bases from V and 3 bases from J, with 8 bases between. CDR3 nucleotide sequence: TGTGCCAGTAGTATCCTTGAAGACACTGAAGCTTTCTTT. This sequence encodes CASSILEDTEAFF.

Points on this clonotype: The junction shows a germline mismatch at one end, possibly a read error. The chain carries TRBV2 and TRBJ1-1; the D is unclear. This CDR3 is 14 amino acids long. Germline-derived CDR1 and CDR2 are SNHLY and FYNNEI. The CDR3 coding sequence is TGTGCCAGCAGGGAAGGCAGCATGAACACTGAAGCTTTCTTT. Amino acid sequence: CASREGSMNTEAFF.

V and J are TRBV6-1 and TRBJ1-2; D gene unclear. The CDR3 has 13 residues. With 8 bases removed from V and 2 bases from J, the gap between germline ends came to 12 bases. Germline V gene lookup returns CDR1 MNHNS and CDR2 SASEGT. CDR3 in DNA: TGTGCCAGCTCGGCAGAGCCGAACTATGGCTACACCTTC. Its translation is CASSAEPNYGYTF.

The rearrangement links TRBV12-3 or TRBV12-4 to TRBJ2-5, with D possibly being TRBD1 (6 bases). The CDR3 loop spans 13 amino acids. The V end lost 6 bases, the J end lost 5 bases, and 13 bases lay between the germline ends. In DNA form, the CDR3 reads TGTGCCAGCAGACTCAGGGGAGCGGAGACCCAGTACTTC. Translated: CASRLRGAETQYF.

The CDR3 DNA is TGTGCCAGCAACCGCGACAGAGCTAACTATGGCTACACCTTC. Protein product: CASNRDRANYGYTF. This chain uses TRBV6-1 with TRBJ1-2; D possibly corresponds to TRBD1 (5 bases). The germline V gene encodes CDR1 MNHNS and CDR2 SASEGT. This CDR3 region has 14 residues. Trimming removed 7 bases at V and 0 bases at J, with 12 bases between.

This clonotype was counted ten times or more. The chain carries TRBV6-1 and TRBJ1-1; D may be TRBD1 (5 bases). The germline V gene has CDR1 MNHNS and CDR2 SASEGT. The V end was cut by 10 bases, the J end by 2 bases, with 8 bases between. The CDR3 extends over 11 amino acids. The CDR3 region has the DNA TGTGCCACCGGGGGTAACACTGAAGCTTTCTTT. This codes for CATGGNTEAFF.